This note documents a single T cell receptor (beta chain) sequence. It has no known antigen specificity. Base-call qualities are not available, and no considerably larger clone is one nucleotide away. The CDR3 regions of human TCRbeta chains were subjected to immunosequencing. As for how the authors treated the data: Repertoire TCRs were checked for matches against a reference library of SARS-CoV-2-specific TCRs that had been generated using the MIRA antigen-specificity platform. Breadth meant the fraction of unique TCRs that were SARS-CoV-2-associated, whereas depth meant the fraction of total T cells that were SARS-CoV-2-associated. Using the MIRA data, every spike-specific TCR was mapped to the spike region that the TCR reacted to and assigned to either a CD4 or a CD8 class. Log10-transformed breadth and depth values were compared by one-way ANOVA with Sidak's multiple comparisons tests. TCRdb carries this immuneACCESS record with in-frame sequences only. Its versions omit some clonotypes, under half of them owing to an unresolved V gene in the studies checked, with the rest unexplained. From that table come the V and J calls and clone size; the DNA was used to work out D and trimming. In this sample the table shows approximately 130,000 clones, about 89% of which occur a single time. The ten top clones hold 11% of the sample.

The record originates from a study of T cell responses to AZD1222 COVID-19 vaccine (dated by TCRdb to the early 2020s). For the study in its entirety: A total of 230 to 250 trial participants underwent TCR sequencing, of whom 200 to 220 received two doses of AZD1222 and about 26 received two doses of the MenACWY control vaccine. Enrollment into the trials was organized by age into subgroups of 18-55, 56-69 and 70-plus years, and those subgroups contained about 160, 30 and 59 TCR-sequenced participants, respectively.

The CDR3, from cysteine to phenylalanine, totals 15 residues. CDR3 DNA is the only sequence kept; it has 45 bases, read in frame from the first base. Via the germline V gene (reference sequence), CDR1 is SGHNT and CDR2 YYREEE. Trimming accounts for 3 bases at V and 7 bases at J, while the number of junction bases matched to no gene is 6. The sample's time point label, decoded: baseline before first vaccination. The treatment or condition label, as the study defines it: meningococcal conjugate vaccine given as trial control. Samples from vaccinated people were obtained from the UK trials COV001 and COV002, which included a single-blind randomized controlled phase 2/3 trial of AZD1222 (ChAdOx1 nCoV-19) in healthy adults. For TCRbeta chain sequencing, PBMC samples were collected from trial participants at day 0 and at day 28 after the second dose. Points the paper makes about the study in general: Reportedly, almost half of the unique spike-specific TCRs recognized epitopes lying outside the regions that are mutated in the B.1.351 and B.1.1.7 variants. The vaccine-associated CD4 TCRs covered the entire spike protein, and the dominant responses fell in regions 160-218 and 743-854. No day 14 peak-response samples were available, so repertoires were characterized only after the peak T cell response. Conclusions about previously exposed vaccinees are limited, since just five or six AZD1222 recipients were seropositive for SARS-CoV-2 at baseline. In the small 56-69-year group, the increase in depth fell short of significance, most likely because of low power. Spike-specific TCR breadth and depth rose significantly after two AZD1222 doses compared with day 0 and with MenACWY recipients. Participants were mostly white British, with more females than males. The authors suggested clonal diversity may have been underestimated.

The source was peripheral blood, collected on day 0 of MenACWY control vaccination. The receptor's source is an adult in good health. This chain joins TRBV5-4 to TRBJ2-1; 11 bases in between match TRBD2. CDR3 reads: CASSSRLAGSNEQFF. DNA sequence: TGTGCCAGCAGCTCTAGACTAGCGGGATCTAATGAGCAGTTCTTC. Full variable domain (CDR3 extended with the reference TRBV5-4 and TRBJ2-1 proteins): ETGVTQSPTHLIKTRGQQVTLRCSSQSGHNTVSWYQQALGQGPQFIFQYYREEENGRGNFPPRFSGLQFPNYSSELNVNALELDDSALYLCASSSRLAGSNEQFFGPGTRLTVL.